This T cell receptor (beta chain) was found in a study of shared clonotypes between healthy human individuals. Turning to the study itself: Researchers assigned three CD4 naive, three CD4 memory, two CD8 naive and one CD8 memory plate to each donor.

Profiling relied on immunoSEQ multiplex PCR, and the TCRdb table lists in-frame clones only, not all of them. The sample has around 1.1 million clones; around 78% are singletons. Study-wide findings and caveats: All-four-donor shared clonotypes had higher generation probabilities than non-shared clonotypes did. Rarefaction revealed incomplete sorted-subset sequencing despite large depth.

For this clone: Antigen specificity is unknown.

The V end was cut by 5 bases, the J end by 3 bases, with 12 bases between. The CDR3 spans 13 residues. CDR1 and CDR2 (germline): SGHDT, YYEEEE. The V gene is TRBV5-6, the J gene TRBJ2-7; D possibly corresponds to TRBD2 (6 bases). Sequencing input: memory CD4+ T cells from PBMCs. Subset indicated: CD45RA-negative fraction. The receptor comes from a man between 18 and 35 years old in good health. Some clones in this sample may be carry-over from other donors' samples. The CDR3 region is CASSSGSHYEQYF. The CDR3 DNA reads TGTGCCAGCAGTTCCGGGAGTCACTACGAGCAGTACTTC.